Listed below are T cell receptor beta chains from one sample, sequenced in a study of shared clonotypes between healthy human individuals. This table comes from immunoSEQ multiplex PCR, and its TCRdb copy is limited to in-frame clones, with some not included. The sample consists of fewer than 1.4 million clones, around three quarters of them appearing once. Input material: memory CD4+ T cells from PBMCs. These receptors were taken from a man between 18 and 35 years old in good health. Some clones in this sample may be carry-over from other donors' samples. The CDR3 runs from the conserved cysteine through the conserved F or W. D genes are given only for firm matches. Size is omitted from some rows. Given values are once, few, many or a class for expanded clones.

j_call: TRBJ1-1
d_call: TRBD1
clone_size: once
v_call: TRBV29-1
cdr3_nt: TGCAGCGTTGGACAGGGAGGGAACACTGAAGCTTTCTTT
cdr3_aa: CSVGQGGNTEAFF

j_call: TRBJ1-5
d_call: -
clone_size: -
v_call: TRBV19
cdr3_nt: TGTGCCAGCAGCGTGAAGGGGTTTGGTAATCAGCCCCAGCATTTT
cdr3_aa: CASSVKGFGNQPQHF

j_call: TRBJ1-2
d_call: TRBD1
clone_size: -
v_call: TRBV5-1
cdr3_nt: TGCGCCAGCAGCCTCAGGACAGAGGGGGCCTATGGCTACACCTTC
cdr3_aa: CASSLRTEGAYGYTF

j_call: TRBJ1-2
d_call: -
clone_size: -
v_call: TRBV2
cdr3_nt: TGTGCCAGCAGTGAAGCGCTGGCGAATCGGGGTGGCTACACCTTC
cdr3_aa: CASSEALANRGGYTF

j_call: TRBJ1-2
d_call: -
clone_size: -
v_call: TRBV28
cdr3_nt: TGTGCAACTAGGGAGGGAATCTATGGCTACACCTTC
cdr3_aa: CATREGIYGYTF

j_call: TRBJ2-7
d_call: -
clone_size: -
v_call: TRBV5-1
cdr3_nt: TGCGCCAGCAGCCCAGCTGATTCCTACGAGCAGTACTTC
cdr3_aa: CASSPADSYEQYF

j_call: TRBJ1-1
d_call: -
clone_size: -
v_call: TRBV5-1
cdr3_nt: TGCGCCAGCAGCTTGGGTGGTGAGTACGGTGAAGCTTTCTTT
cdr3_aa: CASSLGGEYGEAFF

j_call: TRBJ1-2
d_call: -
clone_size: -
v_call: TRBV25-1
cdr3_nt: TGTGCCAGCAGTGAATATGGGGGCTACACCTTC
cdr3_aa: CASSEYGGYTF

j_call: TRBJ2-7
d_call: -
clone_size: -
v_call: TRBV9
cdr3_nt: TGTGCCAGCAGCGAATCTACGGGGTCCTACGAGCAGTACTTC
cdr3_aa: CASSESTGSYEQYF

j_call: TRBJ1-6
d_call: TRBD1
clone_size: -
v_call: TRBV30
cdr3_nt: TGTGCCTGGAGTGCTCGGGACAGGGGTTATAATTCACCCCTCCACTTT
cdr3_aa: CAWSARDRGYNSPLHF

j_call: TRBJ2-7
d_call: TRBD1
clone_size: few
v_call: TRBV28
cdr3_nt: TGTGCCAGCCGGACCGGGACAGGGGTTTACGAGCAGTACTTC
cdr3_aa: CASRTGTGVYEQYF

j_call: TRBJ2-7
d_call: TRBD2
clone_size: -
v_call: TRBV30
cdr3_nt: TGTGCCTGGAGTTCGGTAGCGGGAGTGTTCGAGCAGTACTTC
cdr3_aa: CAWSSVAGVFEQYF

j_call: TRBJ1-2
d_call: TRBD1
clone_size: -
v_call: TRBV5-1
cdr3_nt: TGCGCCAGCAGCTTGGCTGGACAGGGGTCGGATGGCTACACCTTC
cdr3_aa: CASSLAGQGSDGYTF

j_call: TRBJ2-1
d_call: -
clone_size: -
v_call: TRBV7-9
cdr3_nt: TGTGCCAGCAGCCCAACCCGGGAGCACAATGAGCAGTTCTTC
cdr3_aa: CASSPTREHNEQFF

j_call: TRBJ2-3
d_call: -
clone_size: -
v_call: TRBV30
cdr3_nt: TGTGCCTGGAGCGGAACAGGGTTAGGAGATACGCAGTATTTT
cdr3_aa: CAWSGTGLGDTQYF

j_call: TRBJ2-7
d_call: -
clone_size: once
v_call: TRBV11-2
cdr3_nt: TGTGCCAGCAGCTTGGGCCAGCTCTTATTCTACGAGCAGTACTTC
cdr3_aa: CASSLGQLLFYEQYF

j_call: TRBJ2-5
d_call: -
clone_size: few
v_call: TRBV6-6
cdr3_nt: TGTGCCAGCAGCCTAGCACACAGGCAACAAGAGACCCAGTACTTC
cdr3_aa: CASSLAHRQQETQYF

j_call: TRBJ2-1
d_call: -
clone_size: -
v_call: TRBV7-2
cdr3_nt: TGTGCCAGCAGTCCGAGGGGAGTGGGTGAGCAGTTCTTC
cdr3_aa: CASSPRGVGEQFF

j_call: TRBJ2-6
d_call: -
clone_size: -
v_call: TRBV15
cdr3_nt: TGTGCCACCGGGTCTGCTGGGGCCAACGTCCTGACTTTC
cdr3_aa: CATGSAGANVLTF

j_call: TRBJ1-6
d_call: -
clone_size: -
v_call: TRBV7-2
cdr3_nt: TGTGCCAGCGGGGGAGCGGCCCAAGGGGCTAAATCACCCCTCCACTTT
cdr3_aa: CASGGAAQGAKSPLHF

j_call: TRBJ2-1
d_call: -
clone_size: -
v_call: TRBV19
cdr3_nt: TGTGCCTGCGGCGGCTACAATGAGCAGTTCTTC
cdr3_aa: CACGGYNEQFF

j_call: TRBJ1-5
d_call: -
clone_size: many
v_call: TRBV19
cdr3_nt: TGTGCCAGTAGTCGGACAGCGCCAATTCAGCCCCAGCATTTT
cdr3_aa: CASSRTAPIQPQHF

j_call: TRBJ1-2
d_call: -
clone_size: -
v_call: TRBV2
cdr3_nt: TGTGCCAGCAAAAGCGGGTCCTACTATGGCTACACCTTC
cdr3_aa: CASKSGSYYGYTF

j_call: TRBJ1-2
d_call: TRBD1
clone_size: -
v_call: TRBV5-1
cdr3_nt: TGCGCCAGCAGCCCTCTCGACAGGGGGGACTATGGCTACACCTTC
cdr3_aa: CASSPLDRGDYGYTF

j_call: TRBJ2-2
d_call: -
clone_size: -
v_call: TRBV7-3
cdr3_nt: TGTGCCAGCAGCTTAAGGAGCGATAACACCGGGGAGCTGTTTTTT
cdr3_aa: CASSLRSDNTGELFF

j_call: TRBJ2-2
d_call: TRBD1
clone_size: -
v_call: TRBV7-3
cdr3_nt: TGTGCCAGCAGCTTAGCCGGACAGGGAATGAACACCGGGGAGCTGTTTTTT
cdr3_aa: CASSLAGQGMNTGELFF

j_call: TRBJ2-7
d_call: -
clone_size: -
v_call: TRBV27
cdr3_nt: TGTGCCAGCAGTTTACGCAGGGGCCCCCCCTACGAGCAGTACTTC
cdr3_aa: CASSLRRGPPYEQYF

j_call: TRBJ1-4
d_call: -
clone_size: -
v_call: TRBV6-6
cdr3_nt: TGTGCCAGCAGTTACGGGGGGGTGGCTAATGAAAAACTGTTTTTT
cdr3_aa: CASSYGGVANEKLFF

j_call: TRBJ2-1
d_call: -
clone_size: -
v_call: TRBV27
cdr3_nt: TGTGCCAGCAGTTTTAGTAGCGGCTCCTACAATGAGCAGTTCTTC
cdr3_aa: CASSFSSGSYNEQFF

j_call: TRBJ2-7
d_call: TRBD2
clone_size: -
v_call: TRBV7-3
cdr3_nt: TGTGCCAGCAGCAGATCTAGCGGGAGTAACGAGCAGTACTTC
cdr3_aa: CASSRSSGSNEQYF

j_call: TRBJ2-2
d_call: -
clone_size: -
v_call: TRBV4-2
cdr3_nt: TGTGCCAGCAGCCAAGAACCCAGCGTGATTAACACCGGGGAGCTGTTTTTT
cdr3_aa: CASSQEPSVINTGELFF

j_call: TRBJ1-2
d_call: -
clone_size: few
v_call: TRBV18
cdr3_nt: TGTGCCAGCTCACCTTCCCTAGAGGGCCTTAACTTC
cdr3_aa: CASSPSLEGLNF

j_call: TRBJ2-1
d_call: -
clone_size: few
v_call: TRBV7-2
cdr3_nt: TGTGCCAGCAGCCGCTCCTACAATGAGCAGTTCTTC
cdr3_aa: CASSRSYNEQFF

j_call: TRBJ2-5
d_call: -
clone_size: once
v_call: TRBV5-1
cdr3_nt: TGCGCCAGCAGCTTGGTAGGAGAGACCCAGTACTTC
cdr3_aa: CASSLVGETQYF

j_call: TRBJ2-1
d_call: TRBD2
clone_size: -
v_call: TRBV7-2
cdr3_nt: TGTGCCAGCAGCCGCACCTCCACTAGCGGGTGGAATGAGCAGTTCTTC
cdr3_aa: CASSRTSTSGWNEQFF

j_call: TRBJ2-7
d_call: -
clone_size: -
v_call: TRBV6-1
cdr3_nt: TGTGCCAGCACCCCCCACCACTACGAGCAGTACTTC
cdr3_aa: CASTPHHYEQYF

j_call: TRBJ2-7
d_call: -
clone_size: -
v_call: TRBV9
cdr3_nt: TGTGCCAGCAGCCCAAGAGACAGGTCCTACGAGCAGTACTTC
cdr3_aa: CASSPRDRSYEQYF

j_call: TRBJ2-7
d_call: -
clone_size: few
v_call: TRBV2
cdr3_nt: TGTGCCAGCAGTCCCGGGGGCTACGAGCAGTACTTC
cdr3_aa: CASSPGGYEQYF

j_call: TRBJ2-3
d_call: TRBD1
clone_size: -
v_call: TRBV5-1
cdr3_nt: TGCGCCAGCAGCATAGGACAGGGGGACACAGATACGCAGTATTTT
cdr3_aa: CASSIGQGDTDTQYF

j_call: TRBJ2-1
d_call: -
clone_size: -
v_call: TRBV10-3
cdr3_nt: TGTGCCATCAAGCCCGGTGATGGACTACCTACCAGCTCCTACAATGAGCAGTTCTTC
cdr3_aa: CAIKPGDGLPTSSYNEQFF

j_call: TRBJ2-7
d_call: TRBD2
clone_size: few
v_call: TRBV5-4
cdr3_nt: TGTGCCAGCAGCCCGGGGGGACTAGCGGGAGGTATAGGCGAGCAGTACTTC
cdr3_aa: CASSPGGLAGGIGEQYF

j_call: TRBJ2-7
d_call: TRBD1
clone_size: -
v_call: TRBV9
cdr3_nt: TGTGCCAGCAGCACCTCGGGACAGGGGTACGAGCAGTACTTC
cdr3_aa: CASSTSGQGYEQYF

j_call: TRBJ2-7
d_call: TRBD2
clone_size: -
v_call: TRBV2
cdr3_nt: TGTGCCAGCAGTGAGGTGATAGCGGGAGACTACGAGCAGTACTTC
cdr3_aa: CASSEVIAGDYEQYF

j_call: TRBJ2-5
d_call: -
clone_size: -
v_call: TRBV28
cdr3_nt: TGTGCCAGCAGGGGGGGCAGGCAAGGAGAGACCCAGTACTTC
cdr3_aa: CASRGGRQGETQYF

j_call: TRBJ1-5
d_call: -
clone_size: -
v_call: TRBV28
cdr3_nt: TGTGCCAGCAGTTTAGCCGACACCCGGCAGCCCCAGCATTTT
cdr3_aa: CASSLADTRQPQHF

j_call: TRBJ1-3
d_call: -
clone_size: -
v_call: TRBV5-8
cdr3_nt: TGTGCCAGCAGCTCCGACTTTTCCTCTGGAAACACCATATATTTT
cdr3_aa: CASSSDFSSGNTIYF

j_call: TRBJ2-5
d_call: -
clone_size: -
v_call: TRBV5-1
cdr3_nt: TGCGCCAGCAGCACGCCGACAGAGATCCAAGAGACCCAGTACTTC
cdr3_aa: CASSTPTEIQETQYF

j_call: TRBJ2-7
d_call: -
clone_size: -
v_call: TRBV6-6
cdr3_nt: TGTGCCAGCAGGGCTGCAGGTTCCACTTACGAGCAGTACTTC
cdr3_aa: CASRAAGSTYEQYF

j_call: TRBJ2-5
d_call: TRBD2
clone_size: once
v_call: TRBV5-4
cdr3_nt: TGTGCCAGCAGCCGTTCGACTAGCCGTGAAGAGACCCAGTACTTC
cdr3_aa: CASSRSTSREETQYF

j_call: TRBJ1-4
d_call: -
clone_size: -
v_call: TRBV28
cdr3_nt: TGTGCCAGCCGGGTAAGGGACGAAAAACTGTTTTTT
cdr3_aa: CASRVRDEKLFF

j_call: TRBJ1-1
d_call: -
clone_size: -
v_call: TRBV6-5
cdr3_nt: TGTGCCACCTCACGGGGGGGAAAGAACACTGAAGCTTTCTTT
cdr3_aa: CATSRGGKNTEAFF

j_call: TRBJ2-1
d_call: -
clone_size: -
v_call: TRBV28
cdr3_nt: TGTGCCAGCAGTCCCAACTGGGGTCCCGGGTTTTACAATGAGCAGTTCTTC
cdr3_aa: CASSPNWGPGFYNEQFF

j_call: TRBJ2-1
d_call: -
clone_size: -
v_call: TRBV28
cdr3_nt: TGTGCCAGCAGTTCACTCGGAGTGTTGTCCTACAATGAGCAGTTCTTC
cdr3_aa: CASSSLGVLSYNEQFF

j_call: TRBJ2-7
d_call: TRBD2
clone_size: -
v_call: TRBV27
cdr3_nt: TGTGCCAGCAGTTTAGCGGGAGGGCGACTGCGGGCTTCCGAGCAGTACTTC
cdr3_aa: CASSLAGGRLRASEQYF